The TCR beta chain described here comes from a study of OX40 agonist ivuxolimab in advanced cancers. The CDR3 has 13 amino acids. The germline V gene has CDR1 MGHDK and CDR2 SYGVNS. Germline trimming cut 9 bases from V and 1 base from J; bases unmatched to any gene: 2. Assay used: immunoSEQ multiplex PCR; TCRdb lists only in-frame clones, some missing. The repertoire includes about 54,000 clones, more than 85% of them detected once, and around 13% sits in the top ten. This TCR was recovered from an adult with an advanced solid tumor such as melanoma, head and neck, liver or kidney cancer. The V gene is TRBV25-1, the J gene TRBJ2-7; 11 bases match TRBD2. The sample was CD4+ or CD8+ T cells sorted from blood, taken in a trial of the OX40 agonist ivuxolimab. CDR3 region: CASTSGGSYEQYF. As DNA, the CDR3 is TGTGCCAGTACTAGCGGGGGATCCTACGAGCAGTACTTC.